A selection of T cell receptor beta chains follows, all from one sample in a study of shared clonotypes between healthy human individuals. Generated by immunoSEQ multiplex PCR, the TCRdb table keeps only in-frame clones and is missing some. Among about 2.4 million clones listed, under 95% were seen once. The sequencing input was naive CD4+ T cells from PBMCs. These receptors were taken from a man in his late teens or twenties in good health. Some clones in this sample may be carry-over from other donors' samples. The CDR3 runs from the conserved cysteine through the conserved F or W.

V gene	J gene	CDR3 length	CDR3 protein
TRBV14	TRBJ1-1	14	CASSFPPGTGEAFF
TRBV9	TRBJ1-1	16	CASSPRVGGLNTEAFF
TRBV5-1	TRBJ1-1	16	CASSPLIGTVNTEAFF
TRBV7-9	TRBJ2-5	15	CASTHPGIREETQYF
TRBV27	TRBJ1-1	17	CASSKFGQMGMNTEAFF
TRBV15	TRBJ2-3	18	CATSREKVVLTGTDTQYF
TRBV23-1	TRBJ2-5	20	CASSQFLASGRENLRGTQYF
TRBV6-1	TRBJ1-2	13	CASSRDREGGYTF
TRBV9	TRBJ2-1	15	CASSVAGVSYNEQFF
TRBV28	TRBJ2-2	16	CASSSPGETNTGELFF
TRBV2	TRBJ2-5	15	CASSVIPGKQETQYF
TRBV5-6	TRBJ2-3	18	CASSYSSLAGGGTDTQYF
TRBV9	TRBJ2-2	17	CASSVDDGRAYTGELFF
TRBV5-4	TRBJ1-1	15	CASSFDISGNTEAFF
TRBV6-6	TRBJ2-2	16	CASSYITGRGPGELFF
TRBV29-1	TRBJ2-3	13	CSVEDILRGSQYF
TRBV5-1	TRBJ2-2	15	CASSSDRYNTGELFF
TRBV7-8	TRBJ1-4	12	CASSWGGGNLFF
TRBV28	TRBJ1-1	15	CASSLLTRTDTEAFF
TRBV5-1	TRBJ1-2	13	CASSLAGAPGYTF
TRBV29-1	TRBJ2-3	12	CSVVGAPDTQYF
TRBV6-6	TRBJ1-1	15	CASRYPRGVTAEAFF
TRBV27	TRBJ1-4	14	CASSPGSFNEKLFF
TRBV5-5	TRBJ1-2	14	CASSPGQTNYGYTF
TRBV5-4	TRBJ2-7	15	CASSRVGLAGHEQYF
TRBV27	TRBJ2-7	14	CASSRREGLHEQYF
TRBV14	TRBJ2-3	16	CASSQYLAVRWDTQYF
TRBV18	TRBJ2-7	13	CASSPLLVHEQYF
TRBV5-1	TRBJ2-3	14	CASSLVYRADTQYF
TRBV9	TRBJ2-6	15	CASSVQGTGANVLTF
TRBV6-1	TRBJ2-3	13	CASSEGATDTQYF
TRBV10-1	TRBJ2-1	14	CASSDPSANNEQFF
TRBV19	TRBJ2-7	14	CASSLTGSPYEQYF
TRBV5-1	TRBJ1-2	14	CASSLEQANYGYTF
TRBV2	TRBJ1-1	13	CASSVDPNTEAFF
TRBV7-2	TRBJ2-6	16	CASKGTVWGGANVLTF
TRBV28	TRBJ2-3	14	CASGNTGEAGTQYF
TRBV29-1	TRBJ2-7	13	CSVDGQGRYEQYF
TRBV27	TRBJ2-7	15	CASSLEAGETYEQYF
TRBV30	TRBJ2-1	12	CAWSVWGNEQFF
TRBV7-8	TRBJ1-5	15	CASSKTGQGNQPQHF
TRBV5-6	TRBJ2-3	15	CASSLGGLAPDTQYF
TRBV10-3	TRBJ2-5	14	CAISESGAYVTQYF
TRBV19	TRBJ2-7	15	CASSIVGGRSYEQYF
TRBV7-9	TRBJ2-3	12	CASSQSTDTQYF
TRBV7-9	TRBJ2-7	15	CASSLLYSPSYEQYF
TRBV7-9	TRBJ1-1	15	CASSLPGQGYTEAFF
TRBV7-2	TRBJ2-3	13	CASSPPWGYTQYF
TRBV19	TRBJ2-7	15	CASSIVGPGTYEQYF
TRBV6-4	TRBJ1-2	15	CASSVNHGSNYGYTF
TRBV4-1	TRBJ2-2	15	CASSPSGQITGELFF
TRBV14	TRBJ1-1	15	CASSQVAGWVTEAFF
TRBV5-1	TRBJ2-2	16	CASSLMAGRDTGELFF
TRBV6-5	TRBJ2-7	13	CASSYNRGYEQYF
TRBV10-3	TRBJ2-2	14	CAISTATNTGELFF